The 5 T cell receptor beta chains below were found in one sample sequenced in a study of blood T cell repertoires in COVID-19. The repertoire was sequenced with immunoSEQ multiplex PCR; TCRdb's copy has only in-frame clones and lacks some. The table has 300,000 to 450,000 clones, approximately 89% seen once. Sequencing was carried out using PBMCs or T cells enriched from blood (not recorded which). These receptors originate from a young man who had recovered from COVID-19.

The CDR3, as DNA: TGCGCCAGCAGCCCCCCTCTCCAGGGGCAAGCTTTCTTT. As protein: CASSPPLQGQAFF. The V gene is TRBV5-1, the J gene TRBJ1-1, with a tentative D call TRBD1 (6 bases). Per the germline V gene, CDR1 is SGHRS and CDR2 is YFSETQ. V was pared by 4 bases and J by 9 bases, with 16 bases between. The CDR3 totals 13 residues.

The CDR3 DNA reads TGTGCCAGCAGCCTCAACAGGGGAAATAATTCACCCCTCCACTTT. This codes for CASSLNRGNNSPLHF. V and J are TRBV5-4 and TRBJ1-6, with TRBD1 matching 7 bases. The CDR3 covers 15 residues. V gave up 4 bases and J gave up 5 bases; unmatched junction bases: 6. The germline V gene has CDR1 SGHNT and CDR2 YYREEE (reference sequence).

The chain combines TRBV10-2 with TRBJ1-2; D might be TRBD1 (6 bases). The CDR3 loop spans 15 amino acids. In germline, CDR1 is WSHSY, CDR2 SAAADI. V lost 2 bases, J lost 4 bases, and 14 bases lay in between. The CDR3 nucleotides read TGCGCCAGCAGTGAGCCCGGACAGCGGCTCTATGGCTACACCTTC. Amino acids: CASSEPGQRLYGYTF.

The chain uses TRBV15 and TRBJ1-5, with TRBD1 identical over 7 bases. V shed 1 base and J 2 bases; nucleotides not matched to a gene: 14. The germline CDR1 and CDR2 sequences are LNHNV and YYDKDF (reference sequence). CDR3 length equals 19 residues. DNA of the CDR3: TGTGCCACCAGCAGAGTATTAACCCAGGGGGGAGTGGGCAATCAGCCCCAGCATTTT. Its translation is CATSRVLTQGGVGNQPQHF.

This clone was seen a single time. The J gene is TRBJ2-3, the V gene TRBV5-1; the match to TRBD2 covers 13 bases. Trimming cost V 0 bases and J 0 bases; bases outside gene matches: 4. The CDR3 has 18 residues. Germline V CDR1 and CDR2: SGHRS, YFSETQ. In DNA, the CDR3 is TGCGCCAGCAGCTTGGCACTAGCGGGGGGGCCTAGCACAGATACGCAGTATTTT. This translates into CASSLALAGGPSTDTQYF.